One sample yielded the 24 T cell receptor beta chains listed below, sequenced in a study of blood T cell repertoires in COVID-19. This table comes from immunoSEQ multiplex PCR, and its TCRdb copy is limited to in-frame clones, with some not included. Of 200,000 to 300,000 clones listed, approximately 90% are singletons. Material for sequencing was PBMCs or T cells enriched from blood (not recorded which). Source of these receptors: a man aged 50 to 60 who had been exposed to COVID-19.

The chain links TRBV5-5 to TRBJ2-7, with 8 bases that match TRBD2. Germline V CDR1 and CDR2: SGHKS, YYEKEE (reference sequence). The trim removed 1 base at V and 2 bases at J, leaving 11 bases unmatched. This CDR3 has 17 residues. The CDR3 spells CASSLRVGGDTTYEQYV. CDR3 DNA sequence: TGTGCCAGCAGCTTGCGGGTCGGGGGGGATACAACCTACGAGCAGTACGTC.

V is TRBV2 and J is TRBJ1-1; the D gene is possibly TRBD1 (5 bases). Trimming stripped 2 bases from V and 4 bases from J, with 17 bases between. The CDR3 spans 16 residues. The V gene's germline CDR1 is SNHLY and CDR2 FYNNEI. In nucleotides, the CDR3 is TGTGCCAGCAGTGAAAGGCAGGGATTTGGTAGCACTGAAGCTTTCTTT. Amino acid sequence: CASSERQGFGSTEAFF.

The genes are TRBV7-9 and TRBJ2-5, with D possibly matching TRBD2 (6 bases). Germline V gives CDR1 SEHNR, CDR2 FQNEAQ (reference sequence). The CDR3 sequence is 15 residues long. Between the trimmed V and J ends, which lost 8 bases and 2 bases, there was a span of 18 bases. In nucleotides, the CDR3 is TGTGCCAGCCCGGCCCGCGGGGCGGTGCAAGAGACCCAGTACTTC. Residues: CASPARGAVQETQYF.

V gene TRBV4-1 combines with J gene TRBJ2-7; 7 bases are a match to TRBD1. The CDR3 is made up of 18 amino acids. Germline V gene lookup returns CDR1 MGHRA and CDR2 YSYEKL. The V gene end was trimmed by 1 base and the J gene end by 2 bases; junction bases not matched to a gene: 14. The CDR3 DNA reads TGCGCCAGCAGCCAAGTAGTTTTGTACAGGGGCGCCACCTACGAGCAGTACTTC. Translating gives CASSQVVLYRGATYEQYF.

This clone has only one observation. The V gene is TRBV19, the J gene TRBJ1-5; 7 positions agree with TRBD1. The CDR3 loop spans 16 amino acids. V shed 5 bases, J shed 2 bases, and the junction held 9 bases outside the gene matches. Germline V CDR1 and CDR2: LNHDA, SQIVND (reference sequence). Here the CDR3 reads CASSLRQGRRNQPQHF. CDR3 DNA: TGTGCCAGTAGTCTCCGACAGGGTCGGCGCAATCAGCCCCAGCATTTT.

This rearrangement joins TRBV15 to TRBJ2-3; 8 bases line up with TRBD2. The V gene end was trimmed by 1 base and the J gene end by 1 base; junction bases not matched to a gene: 4. The CDR3 runs 16 residues. Germline V CDR1 and CDR2: LNHNV, YYDKDF (reference sequence). CDR3 region: CATSRAAGVRTDTQYF. The CDR3 DNA reads TGTGCCACCAGCAGAGCAGCGGGGGTCCGCACAGATACGCAGTATTTT.

The chain carries TRBV29-1 and TRBJ2-7, with TRBD1 matching over 10 bases. The CDR3 consists of 14 residues. Germline trimming cut 7 bases from V and 5 bases from J; bases unmatched to any gene: 11. Germline CDR1 SQVTM, CDR2 ANQGSEA. This CDR3 reads CSAARTGGMDEQYF. CDR3 DNA sequence: TGCAGCGCTGCTAGGACAGGGGGTATGGACGAGCAGTACTTC.

This clone was seen a handful of times. The chain has TRBV29-1 and TRBJ2-2, with 9 bases identical to TRBD2. CDR1 is SQVTM and CDR2 is ANQGSEA in the germline V gene. The V gene end was trimmed by 2 bases and the J gene end by 2 bases; junction bases not matched to a gene: 6. The CDR3 sequence is 16 residues long. The CDR3 loop reads CSVELAGALNTGELFF. As DNA, the CDR3 is TGCAGCGTTGAATTAGCGGGAGCCCTTAACACCGGGGAGCTGTTTTTT.

The CDR3, as DNA: TGTGCCAGCACTCGGGACAGCTTGAACACTGAAGCTTTCTTT. Residues: CASTRDSLNTEAFF. The rearrangement links TRBV28 to TRBJ1-1; 7 bases match TRBD1. CDR1 MDHEN and CDR2 SYDVKM come from the germline V gene. The CDR3 sequence is 14 residues long. The trim removed 7 bases at V and 0 bases at J, leaving 5 bases unmatched. Combining the CDR3 with reference TRBV28 and TRBJ1-1 gives the whole variable domain DVKVTQSSRYLVKRTGEKVFLECVQDMDHENMFWYRQDPGLGLRLIYFSYDVKMKEKGDIPEGYSVSREKKERFSLILESASTNQTSMYLCASTRDSLNTEAFFGQGTRLTVV.

The V call is TRBV11-2, the J call TRBJ1-2; a weak D match, TRBD1 (5 bases). The CDR3 spans 14 residues. In germline, CDR1 is SGHAT, CDR2 FQNNGV. Between the trimmed V and J ends, which lost 4 bases and 3 bases, there was a span of 12 bases. The DNA of the CDR3 is TGTGCCAGCAGCTCACCCGGGGGGTACTATGGCTACACCTTC. This encodes CASSSPGGYYGYTF.

This clone appeared once. The CDR3 bases are TGTGCCAGCAGCCCCGTGGTTTGGGACAGGGGAAATCAGCCCCAGCATTTT. It encodes CASSPVVWDRGNQPQHF. The rearrangement uses TRBV28 and TRBJ1-5; the match to TRBD1 covers 10 bases. Germline CDR1 is MDHEN and CDR2 is SYDVKM. CDR3 length: 17 residues. With V trimmed by 6 bases and J by 4 bases, 12 bases remained unmatched.

The CDR3 sequence: CASSFPKRGGETQYF. DNA of the CDR3: TGTGCCAGCAGCTTCCCTAAAAGGGGTGGCGAGACCCAGTACTTC. The rearrangement links TRBV5-4 to TRBJ2-5, with TRBD1 as a possible D gene (5 bases). This CDR3 region has 15 residues. Germline CDR1 and CDR2: SGHNT and YYREEE (reference sequence). V was clipped by 2 bases and J by 5 bases, with 16 bases between them.

V is TRBV18 and J is TRBJ1-5, with TRBD1 matching over 8 bases. The ends lost 6 bases at V and 2 bases at J; junction bases unmatched: 9. Germline V gene lookup returns CDR1 KGHSH and CDR2 LQKENI. The CDR3 is 16 residues long. The CDR3 is CASSRTQGVGNQPQHF. The CDR3 DNA reads TGTGCCAGCTCCCGAACACAGGGGGTGGGCAATCAGCCCCAGCATTTT.

This clone was seen once. This chain connects TRBV28 to TRBJ1-6, with D possibly matching TRBD1 (5 bases). V was cut by 6 bases and J by 7 bases, with 16 bases left in between. CDR3 length: 15 residues. The germline gives CDR1 MDHEN, CDR2 SYDVKM. CDR3 residues: CASSSRQLGNSPLHF. Written as DNA, the CDR3 is TGTGCCAGCAGCTCCCGACAGCTCGGGAATTCACCCCTCCACTTT.

In this sample, this clone turned up once. This chain uses TRBV5-1 with TRBJ2-5, with 8 positions matching TRBD2. CDR1 is SGHRS and CDR2 is YFSETQ in the germline V gene. The V segment lost 0 bases and the J segment 1 base; nucleotides outside the gene matches: 2. This CDR3 comprises 15 residues. CDR3: CASSLERGGQETQYF. The CDR3 DNA reads as TGCGCCAGCAGCTTGGAACGGGGGGGCCAAGAGACCCAGTACTTC.

The chain couples TRBV5-1 to TRBJ2-7; TRBD2 matches 13 bases. V shed 0 bases, J shed 2 bases, and the junction held 8 bases outside the gene matches. Germline lookup yields CDR1 SGHRS and CDR2 YFSETQ. This CDR3 has 18 amino acids. The CDR3 spells CASSLDRTSGGPPYEQYF. CDR3 sequence (DNA): TGCGCCAGCAGCTTGGATAGGACTAGCGGGGGCCCCCCCTACGAGCAGTACTTC.

The rearrangement links TRBV7-2 to TRBJ1-6; D is perhaps TRBD1 (5 bases). V lost 1 base and J lost 9, with 13 bases in between. The length of the CDR3 is 15 residues. Germline V gene data show CDR1 as SGHTA and CDR2 as FQGNSA. Here the CDR3 reads CASSLGGRVFSPLHF. In DNA, the CDR3 is TGTGCCAGCAGCTTAGGAGGCAGGGTTTTTTCACCCCTCCACTTT.

The rearrangement uses TRBV6-6 and TRBJ1-1, with 7 bases that match TRBD1. This CDR3 is 15 amino acids long. The V gene's germline CDR1 is MNHNY and CDR2 SVGAGI (reference sequence). The V and J ends lost 6 bases and 0 bases, in that order; junction bases with no gene match: 7. The CDR3 DNA reads as TGTGCCAGCAGCAGATACAGGGGCATGAACACTGAAGCTTTCTTT. Encoded protein: CASSRYRGMNTEAFF.

The chain employs TRBV7-3 and TRBJ1-2; 8 bases match TRBD1. CDR3 length: 13 amino acids. Germline V CDR1 and CDR2: SGHTA, FQGTGA. The V gene end was trimmed by 2 bases and the J gene end by 7 bases; junction bases not matched to a gene: 3. The DNA for the CDR3 is TGTGCCAGCAGCTTAGGGACAGGAGGTGGCTACACCTTC. Its translation is CASSLGTGGGYTF.

This chain uses TRBV9 with TRBJ1-1, with TRBD1 as a possible D gene (6 bases). Germline values: CDR1 SGDLS, CDR2 YYNGEE. The V end lost 4 bases, the J end lost 0 bases, and 13 bases lay between the germline ends. This CDR3 spans 15 amino acids. The DNA of the CDR3 is TGTGCCAGCAGCTTCGGGGGGGCAGTGAACACTGAAGCTTTCTTT. Translated, it gives CASSFGGAVNTEAFF.

The genes are TRBV18 and TRBJ2-2, with TRBD1 as a possible D gene (5 bases). This CDR3 has 14 residues. Trimming pared 3 bases from V and 6 bases from J, leaving 11 bases between. Germline V CDR1 and CDR2: KGHSH, LQKENI. The CDR3 DNA reads TGTGCCAGCTCACCCCTAGGGGCCGCCGGGGAGCTGTTTTTT. Protein sequence: CASSPLGAAGELFF.

In this sample, this clone turned up once. V gene TRBV10-3 combines with J gene TRBJ2-1, with TRBD2 identical over 13 bases. The CDR3 spans 15 residues. V dropped 6 bases and J dropped 8; count of bases not matched to a gene: 7. Germline V gives CDR1 ENHRY, CDR2 SYGVKD. The DNA of the CDR3 is TGTGCCATCAGCCTACTAGCGGGGGGGCCCGATGAGCAGTTCTTC. Translating gives CAISLLAGGPDEQFF.

In nucleotides, the CDR3 is TGTGCCAGTAAACAGGGGACCCTGAGCAGCCAGCCCCAGCATTTT. This encodes CASKQGTLSSQPQHF. This chain connects TRBV19 to TRBJ1-5; 7 bases agree with TRBD1. The CDR3 sequence is 15 residues long. The germline V gene has CDR1 LNHDA and CDR2 SQIVND (reference sequence). With 7 bases clipped from V and 7 bases from J, the junction kept 13 bases outside the gene matches.

This clone appeared a few times. The chain carries TRBV6-5 and TRBJ1-2, with TRBD1 matching 11 bases. Germline CDR1 is MNHEY and CDR2 is SVGAGI. This CDR3 comprises 13 residues. V lost 6 bases and J lost 7; bases outside the gene matches: 4. CDR3 nucleotide sequence: TGTGCCAGCAGGCAAGGGACAGGGGGTGGCTACACCTTC. Protein: CASRQGTGGGYTF.